The clone carrying this T cell receptor beta chain was picked up one time. The length of the CDR3 is 13 residues. Germline values: CDR1 KGHDR, CDR2 SFDVKD. V was clipped by 10 bases and J by 5 bases, with 16 bases between them. Original handling: Researchers report that nucleated cell counts were estimated from reference gene primer amplification. The assay was immunoSEQ multiplex PCR, and TCRdb's table has in-frame clones only and misses some. V, J and clone size reflect that table, while D and trimming were determined from the DNA. The sample records around 370,000 clones, around 91% being singletons. The data stem from a study of blood T cell repertoires in COVID-19. Across the whole study: COVID-19 samples from acute and convalescent phases originated in the United States, Italy and Spain. Sources were T cells, B-cell-depleted T cells, or PBMCs; the material itself was cDNA or gDNA.

What was sequenced was peripheral blood. The chain uses TRBV24-1 and TRBJ1-2; D is possibly TRBD1 (6 bases). This TCR came from a woman younger than 30 who had recovered from COVID-19. The CDR3, as DNA: TGTGCCACTCAACAGGGAGAAGGATATGGCTACACCTTC. Translating gives CATQQGEGYGYTF.